These T cell receptor beta chains were read from a single sample in a study of cytomegalovirus exposure and HLA in healthy donors. This table comes from immunoSEQ multiplex PCR, and its TCRdb copy is limited to in-frame clones, with some not included. The repertoire holds 90,000 to 130,000 clones, more than 65% seen once, with about 0.92% in the top ten. What was sequenced was PBMCs. These receptors were taken from a woman in her 30s in good health and CMV-seronegative. Both conserved end residues are trimmed from each CDR3. The order of the fields is V gene, clone size, CDR3 protein. Size is omitted from some rows. Given values are once, few, many or a class for expanded clones.

TRBV11-2 . ASSFEQGGGYT
TRBV4-1 . ASSQDRVSEAF
TRBV6-5 . ASSTRGTGGSEAF
TRBV6-5 . ASRLRDSLNEQY
TRBV13 once ASSSPHPVDYGYT
TRBV2 . ASSEPGHSNQPQH
TRBV19 . ARRDKWGYT
TRBV29-1 . SVDLRQGSIETQY
TRBV2 once ASSDTRSYNSPLH
TRBV11-3 . AIRQNTEAF
TRBV7-2 . ASSAQLAEYTDTQY
TRBV4-1 . ASSLLESTDTQY
TRBV11-1 . ASSIGQGGMDTEAF
TRBV30 . AWRRQANNEQF
TRBV9 few ASSARGQISTGELF
TRBV6-5 . ASSYSGARDEQF
TRBV7-6 few ASSLAPAGMGETQY
TRBV30 . ASPLVGPTSTDTQY
TRBV6-1 . ASSEADGVGQGRQF
TRBV29-1 . SVGGINYGYT
TRBV29-1 . SVALANEKLF
TRBV19 once ASSTPGRINEQY
TRBV7-6 . ASSLVSMAGANTGELF
TRBV7-9 few ASSLSGSGEKLF
TRBV18 . ASSPNQGGTNEKLF
TRBV6-1 . ASSEDSESGELF
TRBV28 . ASSPRHNTIY
TRBV7-8 . ASSLQGAKITEAF
TRBV6-5 . ASSYGLRYGYT
TRBV30 . AWRGRVTEAF
TRBV6-1 . ASTPGLSLSYEQY
TRBV5-1 . ASSWGTGVQETQY
TRBV7-3 . ASSTGTGGALH
TRBV14 . ASSKLPTAGYT
TRBV4-2 once ASSPWEGRGTGELF
TRBV28 few ASSSTTVEAF
TRBV2 few ASKGLAGSSKNIQY
TRBV6-1 . ASSAWTGKGNTEAF
TRBV6-1 . ASSERWSTEAF
TRBV2 . AAPGAVPGELF
TRBV7-6 . ASSLGTGLPETQY
TRBV7-6 . ASSLIGAGSNTEAF
TRBV7-9 . ASSLSGVGPLDEQY
TRBV6-1 . ASSEDPGFYGYT
TRBV4-3 . ASSPTLSSNQPQH